The 19 T cell receptor beta chains listed next were all sequenced from one sample in a study of blood T cell repertoires in COVID-19. The repertoire was sequenced with immunoSEQ multiplex PCR; TCRdb's copy has only in-frame clones and lacks some. Seen here are over 200,000 clones, about 90% observed once, and the top ten hold approximately 2.6%. Sequencing input: peripheral blood. The receptors here all came from a woman aged 55-69 years with acute or convalescent COVID-19.

The gene calls are TRBV4-3 and TRBJ2-1, with 9 bases lining up with TRBD2. Trimming cost V 5 bases and J 0 bases; bases outside gene matches: 8. The CDR3 sequence is 17 residues long. CDR1 is LGHNA, CDR2 YSLEER, per germline. CDR3 protein: CASSEATSGDSYNEQFF. CDR3 nucleotides: TGCGCCAGCAGCGAAGCGACTAGCGGAGACTCCTACAATGAGCAGTTCTTC.

This chain connects TRBV27 to TRBJ2-7, with 8 bases matching TRBD1. CDR3 length: 14 amino acids. CDR1 and CDR2 from the germline V gene are MNHEY and SMNVEV (reference sequence). V lost 0 bases to trimming and J lost 7 bases; unmatched junction nucleotides: 5. In nucleotides, the CDR3 is TGTGCCAGCAGTTTATCAGGACAGGGACATGAGCAGTACTTC. Encoded protein: CASSLSGQGHEQYF.

V usage is TRBV6-2 or TRBV6-3 and J usage is TRBJ1-2, with 7 positions matching TRBD1. Germline lookup yields CDR1 MNHEY and CDR2 SVGEGT. The CDR3 spans 16 residues. The junction had 12 bases not matched to a gene; V was cut back by 4 bases and J by 4 bases. CDR3 in DNA: TGTGCCAGCAGTTTCGCCGGGACAGTTCACCGCTATGGCTACACCTTC. It is translated as CASSFAGTVHRYGYTF.

The V and J genes are TRBV6-5 and TRBJ1-5, with 9 bases matching TRBD1. Germline V CDR1 and CDR2: MNHEY, SVGAGI. Trimming at V came to 6 bases and at J to 7 bases, leaving 7 bases not matched to a gene. This CDR3 is built from 14 residues. The CDR3 DNA follows: TGTGCCAGCAGGGAGACAGGGGGAAACCAGCCCCAGCATTTT. Protein product: CASRETGGNQPQHF.

This clone has only a few counts. V usage is TRBV7-2 and J usage is TRBJ1-2; D remains unclear. Trimming stripped 2 bases from V and 6 bases from J, with 7 bases between. Per the germline V gene, CDR1 is SGHTA and CDR2 is FQGNSA. The CDR3 runs to 12 residues. DNA for the CDR3: TGTGCCAGCAGCTTATCCGGGAATGGCTACACCTTC. This sequence encodes CASSLSGNGYTF.

The V and J genes are TRBV9 and TRBJ2-1, with 9 bases lining up with TRBD2. J lost 5 bases, V lost 4 bases, and 13 bases had no gene match. The CDR3 has 17 residues. Germline assignment: CDR1 SGDLS and CDR2 YYNGEE. The CDR3 reads CASSPPDGREGHNEQFF. For the CDR3, the DNA is TGTGCCAGCAGCCCCCCTGACGGGCGGGAGGGCCACAATGAGCAGTTCTTC. The full variable domain, rest sourced from reference TRBV9 and TRBJ2-1, is DSGVTQTPKHLITATGQRVTLRCSPRSGDLSVYWYQQSLDQGLQFLIQYYNGEERAKGNILERFSAQQFPDLHSELNLSSLELGDSALYFCASSPPDGREGHNEQFFGPGTRLTVL.

The rearrangement links TRBV20-1 to TRBJ1-5; 9 bases map to TRBD1. The germline V gene encodes CDR1 DFQATT and CDR2 SNEGSKA (reference sequence). J gave up 13 bases and V 1 base, and 2 bases lay outside the gene matches. The CDR3 runs to 11 residues. The DNA of the CDR3 is TGCAGTGCTAGAGTGACAGGGGGACAGCATTTT. Translating gives CSARVTGGQHF.

This chain uses TRBV7-2 with TRBJ1-2; the D gene is possibly TRBD1 (6 bases). V shed 5 bases and J shed 0 bases, with 7 bases lying between them. CDR3 length: 13 amino acids. Germline assignment: CDR1 SGHTA and CDR2 FQGNSA. The CDR3 DNA reads TGTGCCAGCAGCAGGACAGCTAACTATGGCTACACCTTC. It yields the protein CASSRTANYGYTF. The full variable domain, in which reference TRBV7-2 and TRBJ1-2 provide the parts outside the CDR3, is GAGVSQSPSNKVTEKGKDVELRCDPISGHTALYWYRQSLGQGLEFLIYFQGNSAPDKSGLPSDRFSAERTGGSVSTLTIQRTQQEDSAVYLCASSRTANYGYTFGSGTRLTVV.

The CDR3 here is CASSMPGSSYNEQFF. In DNA form, the CDR3 reads TGTGCCAGTAGTATGCCGGGGAGCTCCTACAATGAGCAGTTCTTC. This sequence joins TRBV19 and TRBJ2-1; TRBD2 is a possible D gene (5 bases). Trimming stripped 3 bases from V and 0 bases from J, with 9 bases between. Germline assignment: CDR1 LNHDA and CDR2 SQIVND (reference sequence). The CDR3 runs to 15 residues.

The rearrangement links TRBV7-9 to TRBJ1-2, with D possibly being TRBD1 (6 bases). This CDR3 comprises 14 residues. Germline lookup yields CDR1 SEHNR and CDR2 FQNEAQ (reference sequence). Trimming shortened V by 5 bases and J by 2 bases, and 12 bases separated the two germline ends. The CDR3 sequence is CASSQPGQNYGYTF. CDR3 in DNA: TGTGCCAGCAGCCAACCCGGACAGAACTATGGCTACACCTTC.

This chain joins TRBV9 and TRBJ2-1; 12 bases are shared with TRBD2. V shed 3 bases and J 4 bases; nucleotides not matched to a gene: 8. The CDR3 is made up of 17 amino acids. The germline gives CDR1 SGDLS, CDR2 YYNGEE. The CDR3 DNA reads TGTGCCAGCAGCGAAACTAGCGGGGGGTACGTTTACAATGAGCAGTTCTTC. This codes for CASSETSGGYVYNEQFF.

This clone appeared a few times. V and J are TRBV18 and TRBJ2-1, with TRBD1 as a possible D gene (6 bases). The V gene lost 6 bases and the J gene lost 3 bases, with 9 bases spanning the gap. The germline V gene has CDR1 KGHSH and CDR2 LQKENI. The CDR3 runs to 13 residues. CDR3 sequence (DNA): TGTGCCAGCTCGGAGGACAGCTACAATGAGCAGTTCTTC. Protein product: CASSEDSYNEQFF.

CDR3 sequence: CAWIGTGGTEAFF. In DNA form, the CDR3 reads TGTGCCTGGATTGGGACAGGGGGCACTGAAGCTTTCTTT. The V gene is TRBV30, the J gene TRBJ1-1; 11 bases line up with TRBD1. Germline V gene lookup returns CDR1 GTSNPN and CDR2 SVGIG (reference sequence). The CDR3 is 13 residues long. V lost 4 bases, J lost 4 bases, and 2 bases stayed unmatched.

The chain carries TRBV6-5 and TRBJ2-7, with 10 nucleotides matching TRBD2. The CDR3 sequence is 15 residues long. The germline gives CDR1 MNHEY, CDR2 SVGAGI. The junction had 3 bases not matched to a gene; V was cut back by 2 bases and J by 2 bases. The CDR3 loop is CASSYQTSGTYEQYF. The CDR3 DNA is TGTGCCAGCAGTTACCAAACTAGCGGGACCTACGAGCAGTACTTC.

The chain is built from TRBV7-6 and TRBJ2-1, with 8 positions matching TRBD2. This CDR3 is built from 20 residues. Unmatched junction bases numbered 19, after V lost 1 base and J lost 5 bases. Per the germline V gene, CDR1 is SGHVS and CDR2 is FNYEAQ. The CDR3 DNA sequence: TGTGCCAGCAGCTTAGGTCCCTATTCTCCGGGACTAGTGGGTAACAATGAGCAGTTCTTC. Its translation: CASSLGPYSPGLVGNNEQFF.

About this clone: One end of the junction is discordant with germline, which a read error may explain. The rearrangement joins TRBV20-1 to TRBJ1-2, with 8 bases matching TRBD1. Germline assignment: CDR1 DFQATT and CDR2 SNEGSKA (reference sequence). The CDR3 has 11 residues. Here the CDR3 reads CSASPGQALAF. DNA of the CDR3: TGCAGTGCTAGCCCGGGACAGGCCCTCGCCTTC.

V is TRBV27 and J is TRBJ2-3, with D maybe TRBD2 (5 bases). Germline-derived CDR1 and CDR2 are MNHEY and SMNVEV (reference sequence). V lost 6 bases, J lost 4 bases, and 23 bases lay in between. CDR3 length: 17 residues. The chain's CDR3 is CASRPFLRARPPDTQYF. The CDR3 DNA follows: TGTGCCAGCAGGCCTTTCCTGCGGGCCCGACCCCCAGATACGCAGTATTTT.

This clone came up once. The sample holds other DNA sequences that translate to the same CDR3. The chain uses TRBV6-5 and TRBJ2-7; TRBD1 is a possible D gene (5 bases). V was cut by 0 bases and J by 2 bases, with 8 bases left in between. This CDR3 region has 14 residues. The germline gives CDR1 MNHEY, CDR2 SVGAGI. Here the CDR3 DNA reads TGTGCCAGCAGTTACTCAGCAGGGACCTACGAGCAGTACTTC. This translates into CASSYSAGTYEQYF.

The chain joins TRBV10-2 to TRBJ1-1, with D maybe TRBD1 (5 bases). Germline V gene lookup returns CDR1 WSHSY and CDR2 SAAADI. Trimming took 7 bases from V and 2 from J, leaving 14 bases between them. The CDR3 has 14 amino acids. CDR3: CASKTGLTNTEAFF. The CDR3 coding sequence is TGCGCCAGCAAAACGGGACTGACAAACACTGAAGCTTTCTTT.